The clone carrying this TCR beta chain appeared a single time. Its antigen is currently unknown. This entry comes from a study of cytomegalovirus exposure and HLA in healthy donors. Looking at the study overall: Drawn from HLA-typed donors, 83 million or so unique TCRs were held in an early data release. Study observations and caveats: The listing of 160 or so TCR beta chains classed them as cytomegalovirus-associated. Later analysis showed most CMV-associated TCR beta chains appearing HLA-restricted. Later on, an analysis tied about 17,000 TCR beta sequences to HLA alleles at 0.05 false discovery rate.

13 Jbeta primers and 60 Vbeta primers were used for the PCR. Profiled with immunoSEQ multiplex PCR; TCRdb holds only in-frame clones, not every one. The profile shows just over 80,000 clones, around 76% of them singletons. The receptor's source is a young man in good health and CMV-seropositive. Sequencing was done on a sample of PBMCs.

CDR3 sequence reads: CASSQVAGSNQPQHF. The CDR3 nucleotides read TGCGCCAGCAGCCAAGTAGCGGGCAGCAATCAGCCCCAGCATTTT. The chain joins TRBV4-1 to TRBJ1-5; no clear D gene. The V gene lost 1 base and the J gene lost 1 base, with 8 bases spanning the gap. This CDR3 has 15 amino acids. Germline CDR1 and CDR2: MGHRA and YSYEKL.